This T cell receptor (beta chain) is drawn from a study of T cells expressing NK-cell markers (dated by TCRdb to the early 2020s). Background on the whole study: In sorted CD3+CD56+NKG2C+, CD3+CD56+NKG2C- and CD3+CD56-NKG2C+ T-cell subsets from eight donors, TCR beta-chain repertoires were profiled. Among the eight sequenced donors, only one was HCMV-seronegative, while the other seven were HCMV-seropositive. All eight donors whose samples were sequenced were randomly selected healthy volunteers, three of them men and five women. Sequencing of the libraries produced 2 x 150 bp reads on Illumina HiSeq 2000/2500, MiSeq or NextSeq. Study-wide conclusions, independent of this receptor: It remained unclear whether the expanded NKG2C-expressing T cell clones were specific for HCMV antigens. In several donors, the dominant CD3+CD56+NKG2C+ clonotypes were found to rank among the top 10 CD8+ clonotypes and to make up about 1.0-8% of CD8+ T cells. Those dominant clonotypes were again the most abundant among CD3+CD56-NKG2C+ cells in a few donors, at 28.3-60.1%.

Remarks on this clonotype: There is no known antigen for this receptor.

These reads were obtained on an Illumina HiSeq 2000. The TCR beta cDNA libraries were made using 5'RACE template switching, a step that added both a universal primer site and unique molecular identifiers. Synthesis of cDNA was primed from the TCR beta constant segment and was followed by two consecutive PCR amplification steps. The authors' pipeline ran thus. MIGEC handled demultiplexing of the reads and grouping by UMI, while MiTCR was used to assemble and quantify clonotypes. To remove erroneous sequences, TCR cDNA sequences were retained only when supported by two or more reads. The tcR package was used for downstream repertoire analysis, with clonotypes matched between fractions based on CDR3 nucleotide sequence plus V segment. VDJmatch was used to annotate antigen specificity against VDJdb, with one amino acid substitution allowed in CDR3. After the reads were reprocessed by TCRdb, one entry was made per CDR3 protein sequence, with no DNA. In this record, the V and J calls reflect TCRdb's handling and not the investigators' own analysis. The table for this sample records 200,000 to 300,000 distinct CDR3 sequences. The ten top clones hold 3.5% to 5% of the sample.

CDR1 and CDR2, per the germline V gene, are MNHEY and SVGEGT. The CDR3 holds 14 amino acids from the cysteine to the phenylalanine. The DNA is not on file. HCMV-specific IgG was detected in serum with a commercial ELISA kit to determine HCMV serostatus. Peripheral blood mononuclear cells were isolated from blood by Ficoll density gradient centrifugation. The sequence joins TRBV6-2 or TRBV6-3 to TRBJ2-3; TCRdb proposes TRBD1, but this gene call is untestable without DNA. The TCR comes from a woman between 18 and 75 years old in good health. Sequencing was done on a sample of blood T cells: a sorted CD56 or NKG2C T cell subset, CD4+ or CD8+ T cells, or bulk PBMC T cells (not recorded which). CDR3 protein: CASRPTGFGFAQYF.